This T cell receptor (beta chain) is from a study of cytomegalovirus exposure and HLA in healthy donors. General observations from the study: TCR sequences were mostly rare, though some public TCRs occurred in many donors. With later analysis, a missense DCLRE1C variant became linked to TCR beta V- and J-gene trimming. Solely CMV serostatus was available to characterize immune exposure.

The PCR contained 60 Vbeta and 13 Jbeta primers. Repertoires were generated with immunoSEQ multiplex PCR, while TCRdb's copy carries only in-frame clones and drops some. The sample has about 130,000 clones, about 71% seen once. The J segment lost 9 bases and the V segment lost 4 bases, leaving 15 bases of the junction unmatched. Looked up from germline, CDR1 is SGHVS and CDR2 is FQNEAQ. This CDR3 comprises 16 residues. To note about this clone: The antigen is unknown.

Specimen: PBMCs. The origin of this receptor is a woman aged 60 to 75 in good health and CMV-seropositive. This chain joins TRBV7-8 and TRBJ2-5; 9 nucleotides align to TRBD1. The CDR3 loop is CASSYPSGQGYGAQYF. The CDR3 nucleotides read TGTGCCAGCAGCTACCCAAGTGGACAGGGGTACGGGGCCCAGTACTTC.